This entry lists 18 T cell receptor beta chains sequenced from one sample in a study of cytomegalovirus exposure and HLA in healthy donors. 13 Jbeta primers and 60 Vbeta primers were used for the PCR. The method was immunoSEQ multiplex PCR; TCRdb's version includes in-frame clones alone and lacks a portion of them. Altogether roughly 100,000 clones are present, approximately 89% being singletons, with the ten largest covering about 3.9%. The sample comprised PBMCs. The receptors come from a man younger than 40 in good health and CMV-seronegative.

The V gene is TRBV5-6, the J gene TRBJ2-5, with D unresolved. V lost 1 base and J 2 bases, leaving 3 bases between the germline ends. Germline V CDR1 and CDR2: SGHDT, YYEEEE. This CDR3 has 12 amino acids. This chain's CDR3 is CASSLTQETQYF. CDR3 bases: TGTGCCAGCAGCTTGACACAAGAGACCCAGTACTTC.

The chain links TRBV10-1 to TRBJ2-2; D may be TRBD2 (5 bases). The CDR3 length is 15 residues. CDR1 is WNHNN, CDR2 SYGVQD, per germline (reference sequence). The V end was cut by 7 bases, the J end by 3 bases, with 15 bases between. The CDR3, as DNA: TGCGCCAGCACGGAAGCCGGGATCCACACCGGGGAGCTGTTTTTT. Protein sequence: CASTEAGIHTGELFF.

J is TRBJ2-7 and V is TRBV28, with TRBD1 as a possible D gene (6 bases). CDR3 size: 15 residues. The V gene lost 4 bases and the J gene lost 4 bases, with 17 bases spanning the gap. The germline V gene encodes CDR1 MDHEN and CDR2 SYDVKM. CDR3 in DNA: TGTGCCAGCAGTTCCCCGGGACACATGGCTTACGAGCAGTACTTC. Protein sequence: CASSSPGHMAYEQYF.

CDR3 loop: CASSDRGFTNEKLFF. The CDR3 DNA follows: TGTGCCAGCTCCGACAGGGGCTTTACTAATGAAAAACTGTTTTTT. V and J are TRBV19 and TRBJ1-4; the match to TRBD1 covers 8 bases. Germline V CDR1 and CDR2: LNHDA, SQIVND (reference sequence). V trimming: 9 bases; J trimming: 2 bases; junction bases outside the gene matches: 8. The CDR3 covers 15 residues. The whole variable domain, filled in from reference TRBV19 and TRBJ1-4, reads DGGITQSPKYLFRKEGQNVTLSCEQNLNHDAMYWYRQDPGQGLRLIYYSQIVNDFQKGDIAEGYSVSREKKESFPLTVTSAQKNPTAFYLCASSDRGFTNEKLFFGSGTQLSVL.

The J gene is TRBJ1-4, the V gene TRBV28; D gene uncertain. The CDR3 is 16 amino acids. V was shortened by 4 bases and J by 2 bases, with 14 bases between the two germline ends. In germline, CDR1 is MDHEN, CDR2 SYDVKM. CDR3 sequence: CASSSVNSATNEKLFF. CDR3 in DNA: TGTGCCAGCAGTTCGGTGAACAGTGCTACTAATGAAAAACTGTTTTTT.

The chain is built from TRBV2 and TRBJ1-3; perhaps TRBD1 as D (5 bases). Per germline, CDR1 SNHLY and CDR2 FYNNEI. The CDR3 length is 16 residues. V lost 8 bases and J 0 bases, leaving 17 bases between the germline ends. Here the CDR3 DNA reads TGTGCCAGCGCCCGGGGGGGACTCGTCTCTGGAAACACCATATATTTT. The encoded protein is CASARGGLVSGNTIYF.

The rearrangement joins TRBV6-5 to TRBJ1-5, with a tentative D call TRBD1 (6 bases). Trimming removed 5 bases at V and 0 bases at J, with 11 bases between. Germline CDR1 MNHEY, CDR2 SVGAGI. The CDR3 length is 15 residues. The CDR3 spells CASSRTGNSNQPQHF. CDR3 DNA: TGTGCCAGCAGTCGAACAGGGAATAGCAATCAGCCCCAGCATTTT.

Only one count was recorded for this clone. The chain links TRBV10-3 to TRBJ2-3; the match to TRBD2 covers 16 bases. This CDR3 is built from 17 residues. Germline loops: CDR1 ENHRY, CDR2 SYGVKD. V was clipped by 4 bases and J by 6 bases; unmatched bases: 7. This CDR3 is CAISGGLAGGPGDTQYF. The CDR3 DNA sequence: TGTGCCATCAGTGGGGGACTAGCGGGAGGGCCGGGGGATACGCAGTATTTT.

The chain uses TRBV4-2 and TRBJ2-7; TRBD2 aligns across 7 bases. The CDR3 covers 14 residues. Germline V CDR1 and CDR2: LGHNA, YNFKEQ. V shed 3 bases and J 5 bases; nucleotides not matched to a gene: 7. CDR3 bases: TGTGCCAGCAGCCACCTAAGCGGGAATAACGAGCAGTACTTC. Its translation: CASSHLSGNNEQYF.

This clone was found a few times. The chain links TRBV2 to TRBJ1-4, with 8 bases aligning to TRBD1. This CDR3 has 15 amino acids. V was pared by 7 bases and J by 0 bases, with 4 bases of the junction left unmatched. Germline V gene data show CDR1 as SNHLY and CDR2 as FYNNEI. Here the CDR3 DNA reads TGTGCCAGCAACGACAGGGGTACAACTAATGAAAAACTGTTTTTT. Amino acids: CASNDRGTTNEKLFF.

In this sample, this clone turned up a few times. J is TRBJ2-7 and V is TRBV7-9, with D possibly being TRBD1 (5 bases). CDR3 length: 15 amino acids. The V gene lost 1 base and the J gene lost 3 bases, with 13 bases spanning the gap. The germline CDR1 and CDR2 sequences are SEHNR and FQNEAQ (reference sequence). For the CDR3, the DNA is TGTGCCAGCAGCTTAGAAATGGGGCCAGTCTACGAGCAGTACTTC. It codes for CASSLEMGPVYEQYF.

The chain employs TRBV10-2 and TRBJ1-1, with D hard to call. Germline V gene sequence: CDR1 WSHSY, CDR2 SAAADI. Trimming stripped 6 bases from V and 5 bases from J, with 10 bases between. The CDR3 consists of 12 residues. The DNA of the CDR3 is TGCGCCAGCAGGGCCCGGGAGACTGAAGCTTTCTTT. This encodes CASRARETEAFF.

V is TRBV5-1 and J is TRBJ2-5; possible D gene TRBD1, 6 bases. Trimming cost V 5 bases and J 5 bases, with 22 bases left between them. Per the germline V gene, CDR1 is SGHRS and CDR2 is YFSETQ. The CDR3 spans 16 residues. The chain's CDR3 is CASRLDQGNIGETQYF. CDR3 bases: TGCGCCAGCAGACTAGACCAGGGGAACATCGGTGAGACCCAGTACTTC.

Concerning this clone itself: At one end, the junction sequence differs from germline, possibly due to a read error. The chain has TRBV28 and TRBJ2-7; TRBD2 matches at 7 bases. The germline CDR1 and CDR2 sequences are MDHEN and SYDVKM. The CDR3 runs 12 residues. This CDR3 reads CASSLRGRGSNF. The CDR3 bases are TGTGCCAGCAGTTTAAGAGGGCGGGGGTCCAACTTC.

The chain links TRBV30 to TRBJ1-1; no clear D gene. CDR3 size: 13 residues. Germline V gene sequence: CDR1 GTSNPN, CDR2 SVGIG (reference sequence). V was trimmed by 8 bases and J by 4 bases, leaving 17 bases between them. The CDR3 sequence is CAGLGLRGTEAFF. In nucleotides, the CDR3 is TGTGCCGGACTAGGGTTGAGAGGCACTGAAGCTTTCTTT. The full variable domain, with the rest looked up from reference TRBV30 and TRBJ1-1, is SQTIHQWPATLVQPVGSPLSLECTVEGTSNPNLYWYRQAAGRGLQLLFYSVGIGQISSEVPQNLSASRPQDRQFILSSKKLLLSDSGFYLCAGLGLRGTEAFFGQGTRLTVV.

V is TRBV12-5 and J is TRBJ1-1; D is perhaps TRBD1 (6 bases). Per the germline V gene, CDR1 is LGHNT and CDR2 is FRNRAP. Trimming pared 7 bases from V and 3 bases from J, leaving 15 bases between. The CDR3 covers 14 residues. Here the CDR3 reads CASAKQGWDTEAFF. The CDR3 region has the DNA TGTGCTAGTGCCAAACAGGGCTGGGACACTGAAGCTTTCTTT.

The chain couples TRBV6-5 to TRBJ1-5; 8 bases fit TRBD1. There are 13 residues in the CDR3. Germline V gene sequence: CDR1 MNHEY, CDR2 SVGAGI. With 4 bases clipped from V and 6 bases from J, the junction kept 2 bases outside the gene matches. The CDR3, as DNA: TGTGCCAGCAGTTCCGACAGGGGTCAGCCCCAGCATTTT. Protein: CASSSDRGQPQHF.

The DNA for the CDR3 is TGTGCCAGTTCTTCAAAAGGGGGCGCTCAGCCCCAGCATTTT. Its translation is CASSSKGGAQPQHF. V gene TRBV19 combines with J gene TRBJ1-5; 7 bases map to TRBD1. The V gene's germline CDR1 is LNHDA and CDR2 SQIVND (reference sequence). V trimming: 8 bases; J trimming: 6 bases; junction bases outside the gene matches: 10. This CDR3 is 14 amino acids long. The full variable domain, in which reference TRBV19 and TRBJ1-5 provide the parts outside the CDR3, is DGGITQSPKYLFRKEGQNVTLSCEQNLNHDAMYWYRQDPGQGLRLIYYSQIVNDFQKGDIAEGYSVSREKKESFPLTVTSAQKNPTAFYLCASSSKGGAQPQHFGDGTRLSIL.